The rows below give T cell receptor beta chains drawn from one sample of a study of blood T cell repertoires in COVID-19. The table came from immunoSEQ multiplex PCR; TCRdb's copy has only in-frame clones and leaves some out. The table records roughly 350,000 clones, around 87% of them present only once. Sequenced sample: peripheral blood. The receptor source for this set is a woman in her twenties or thirties with COVID-19, enrolled during active disease. CDR3s include the opening cysteine and the closing phenylalanine or tryptophan. The D gene is left open where the match is weak. Rows may omit the clone size; those that give it use once, few, many or a size class.

cdr3_aa: CASSWYLGTGGDNEQFF
cdr3_nt: TGTGCCAGCAGCTGGTACCTCGGGACGGGGGGAGACAATGAGCAGTTCTTC
d_call: TRBD2
v_call: TRBV7-9
j_call: TRBJ2-1
clone_size: -

cdr3_aa: CASNGQGLNEKLFF
cdr3_nt: TGTGCCAGCAACGGACAGGGGCTTAATGAAAAACTGTTTTTT
d_call: TRBD1
v_call: TRBV4-2
j_call: TRBJ1-4
clone_size: -

cdr3_aa: CASSSMRGGEKLFF
cdr3_nt: TGTGCCAGCAGCTCAATGCGCGGGGGTGAAAAACTGTTTTTT
d_call: -
v_call: TRBV7-2
j_call: TRBJ1-4
clone_size: -

cdr3_aa: CASSSDTVLMNTEAFF
cdr3_nt: TGTGCCAGCAGCTCGGACACCGTATTAATGAACACTGAAGCTTTCTTT
d_call: -
v_call: TRBV7-8
j_call: TRBJ1-1
clone_size: once

cdr3_aa: CASSRDTNTEAFF
cdr3_nt: TGTGCCAGCAGCAGGGATACGAACACTGAAGCTTTCTTT
d_call: -
v_call: TRBV12-3/TRBV12-4
j_call: TRBJ1-1
clone_size: -

cdr3_aa: CASSPTGEQETQYF
cdr3_nt: TGTGCCAGTAGTCCGACAGGGGAACAAGAGACCCAGTACTTC
d_call: TRBD1
v_call: TRBV19
j_call: TRBJ2-5
clone_size: -

cdr3_aa: CASSLASSSGTDTQYF
cdr3_nt: TGCGCCAGCAGCTTGGCCTCTTCTAGCGGGACAGATACGCAGTATTTT
d_call: TRBD2
v_call: TRBV5-1
j_call: TRBJ2-3
clone_size: -

cdr3_aa: CASTIGAGSGNTIYF
cdr3_nt: TGTGCCAGCACCATAGGGGCGGGATCCGGAAACACCATATATTTT
d_call: -
v_call: TRBV28
j_call: TRBJ1-3
clone_size: -

cdr3_aa: CASSQRTGGPLHF
cdr3_nt: TGTGCCAGCAGCCAGCGGACAGGGGGGCCCCTCCACTTT
d_call: TRBD1
v_call: TRBV3-1/TRBV3-2
j_call: TRBJ1-6
clone_size: once

cdr3_aa: CASSSTFAGGETQYF
cdr3_nt: TGCGCCAGCAGCTCGACCTTTGCGGGAGGGGAGACCCAGTACTTC
d_call: TRBD2
v_call: TRBV5-1
j_call: TRBJ2-5
clone_size: once

cdr3_aa: CASSQTGDRGQETQYF
cdr3_nt: TGCGCCAGCAGCCAAACGGGGGATCGCGGTCAAGAGACCCAGTACTTC
d_call: -
v_call: TRBV4-1
j_call: TRBJ2-5
clone_size: -

cdr3_aa: CASSLIGQNTEAFF
cdr3_nt: TGCGCCAGCAGCTTAATAGGACAGAACACTGAAGCTTTCTTT
d_call: -
v_call: TRBV5-1
j_call: TRBJ1-1
clone_size: -

cdr3_aa: CASSLSSGPGTDTQYF
cdr3_nt: TGTGCCAGCAGCTTAAGTAGCGGGCCTGGCACAGATACGCAGTATTTT
d_call: TRBD2
v_call: TRBV7-8
j_call: TRBJ2-3
clone_size: -

cdr3_aa: CASSPDRAGNTIYF
cdr3_nt: TGTGCCAGCAGTCCCGACAGGGCTGGAAACACCATATATTTT
d_call: TRBD1
v_call: TRBV2
j_call: TRBJ1-3
clone_size: -

cdr3_aa: CASSLRPGADTQPQHF
cdr3_nt: TGTGCCAGCAGCTTAAGGCCAGGGGCCGACACTCAGCCCCAGCATTTT
d_call: -
v_call: TRBV11-2
j_call: TRBJ1-5
clone_size: -

cdr3_aa: CASSFGEGETQYF
cdr3_nt: TGTGCCAGCAGTTTCGGGGAGGGGGAGACCCAGTACTTC
d_call: TRBD2
v_call: TRBV27
j_call: TRBJ2-5
clone_size: -

cdr3_aa: CAWSKGQPGQPQHF
cdr3_nt: TGTGCCTGGAGTAAGGGACAGCCGGGTCAGCCCCAGCATTTT
d_call: TRBD1
v_call: TRBV30
j_call: TRBJ1-5
clone_size: -

cdr3_aa: CASSMAGGSGTGELFF
cdr3_nt: TGTGCCAGTAGTATGGCCGGCGGGAGTGGGACCGGGGAGCTGTTTTTT
d_call: TRBD2
v_call: TRBV19
j_call: TRBJ2-2
clone_size: -

cdr3_aa: CASSIRGGGEQFF
cdr3_nt: TGTGCCAGCAGCATCCGAGGGGGGGGAGAGCAGTTCTTC
d_call: -
v_call: TRBV6-6
j_call: TRBJ2-1
clone_size: -

cdr3_aa: CASSQAIGQNAFF
cdr3_nt: TGTGCCAGCAGCCAAGCGATAGGACAGAATGCTTTCTTT
d_call: -
v_call: TRBV3-1/TRBV3-2
j_call: TRBJ1-1
clone_size: -

cdr3_aa: CATSSHRDFIYDEQFF
cdr3_nt: TGTGCCACCAGCAGCCACCGGGACTTCATTTACGATGAGCAGTTCTTC
d_call: -
v_call: TRBV15
j_call: TRBJ2-1
clone_size: -

cdr3_aa: CASRRGQGYEQFF
cdr3_nt: TGTGCCAGCAGACGCGGACAGGGCTATGAGCAGTTCTTC
d_call: TRBD1
v_call: TRBV6-5
j_call: TRBJ2-1
clone_size: -

cdr3_aa: CASRTPSEAFF
cdr3_nt: TGTGCCAGCAGAACACCTTCTGAAGCTTTCTTT
d_call: -
v_call: TRBV6-5
j_call: TRBJ1-1
clone_size: -

cdr3_aa: CASSPGLAGFFDGYTF
cdr3_nt: TGCGCCAGCAGCCCGGGACTCGCGGGTTTCTTCGATGGCTACACCTTC
d_call: -
v_call: TRBV5-1
j_call: TRBJ1-2
clone_size: -

cdr3_aa: CASSSEGAGDEQYF
cdr3_nt: TGTGCCAGCAGCTCGGAGGGGGCAGGGGACGAGCAGTACTTC
d_call: -
v_call: TRBV5-4
j_call: TRBJ2-7
clone_size: -

cdr3_aa: CAISDSPGQDDYGYTF
cdr3_nt: TGTGCCATCAGTGACTCACCGGGACAGGACGACTATGGCTACACCTTC
d_call: TRBD1
v_call: TRBV10-3
j_call: TRBJ1-2
clone_size: -

cdr3_aa: CASSPRQDSREQYF
cdr3_nt: TGCGCCAGCAGCCCTCGACAGGACTCTCGGGAGCAGTACTTC
d_call: -
v_call: TRBV5-1
j_call: TRBJ2-7
clone_size: -

cdr3_aa: CASRETPGGANTGELFF
cdr3_nt: TGCGCCAGCAGAGAGACCCCGGGGGGAGCGAACACCGGGGAGCTGTTTTTT
d_call: TRBD2
v_call: TRBV4-3
j_call: TRBJ2-2
clone_size: -

cdr3_aa: CASSFGLNYEQYF
cdr3_nt: TGTGCCAGCAGTTTTGGCCTGAACTACGAGCAGTACTTC
d_call: -
v_call: TRBV27
j_call: TRBJ2-7
clone_size: -

cdr3_aa: CASSGDRDYEQFF
cdr3_nt: TGTGCCAGCAGCGGCGACAGGGACTATGAGCAGTTCTTC
d_call: -
v_call: TRBV9
j_call: TRBJ2-1
clone_size: -